Following are 30 T cell receptor beta chains from one sample sequenced in a study of T cell changes during pregnancy in multiple sclerosis. Using immunoSEQ multiplex PCR, the repertoire was profiled, and TCRdb retains in-frame clones only, with some absent. The repertoire holds 45,000 to 50,000 clones, with about nine tenths as singletons. Source: CD8+ T cells from peripheral blood mononuclear cells, taken after pregnancy. The source is a female donor with multiple sclerosis, enrolled in a pregnancy study.

The chain carries TRBV4-2 and TRBJ1-1; no clear D. V lost 1 base to trimming and J lost 8 bases, with 8 bases between them. The CDR3 length is 12 residues. Germline CDR1 reads LGHNA; CDR2 reads YNFKEQ. The CDR3: CASSQGSAEAFF. As DNA, the CDR3 is TGTGCCAGCAGCCAAGGTAGCGCAGAAGCTTTCTTT.

The chain combines TRBV19 with TRBJ2-1; 8 bases map to TRBD2. Germline CDR1 reads LNHDA; CDR2 reads SQIVND (reference sequence). The CDR3 runs 15 residues. V shed 6 bases, J shed 4 bases, and the junction held 8 bases outside the gene matches. CDR3 sequence: CASSSSGGSYNEQFF. In nucleotides, the CDR3 is TGTGCCAGTAGCTCGAGCGGGGGATCATACAATGAGCAGTTCTTC.

Written as DNA, the CDR3 is TGTGCCAGTAGTATAGATTCCCCCGCGGGTGCAAATACCTACGAGCAGTACTTC. Its protein is CASSIDSPAGANTYEQYF. The V and J genes are TRBV19 and TRBJ2-7; possibly TRBD2 for D (5 bases). The V gene's germline CDR1 is LNHDA and CDR2 SQIVND (reference sequence). V was shortened by 0 bases and J by 2 bases, with 20 bases between the two germline ends. The CDR3 totals 18 residues.

The gene calls are TRBV4-2 and TRBJ2-5; D perhaps matches TRBD1 (6 bases). The V end was cut by 0 bases, the J end by 2 bases, with 10 bases between. This CDR3 is built from 15 residues. CDR1 is LGHNA, CDR2 YNFKEQ, per germline. The DNA of the CDR3 is TGTGCCAGCAGCCAAGATCGGGGACAACAAGAGACCCAGTACTTC. Translation gives CASSQDRGQQETQYF.

The rearrangement uses TRBV11-3 and TRBJ2-1; TRBD1 matches at 9 bases. There are 15 residues in the CDR3. The germline V gene has CDR1 SGHNT and CDR2 YENEEA. Trimming at V came to 1 base and at J to 9 bases, leaving 7 bases not matched to a gene. CDR3 sequence reads: CASSLGDREVGEQFF. DNA of the CDR3: TGTGCCAGCAGCTTAGGGGACAGGGAGGTGGGTGAGCAGTTCTTC.

The CDR3 sequence: CASSLGHGERRTDTQYF. The DNA for the CDR3 is TGTGCCAGCAGCTTAGGTCATGGGGAGAGACGCACAGATACGCAGTATTTT. The rearrangement links TRBV11-2 to TRBJ2-3; the D gene is possibly TRBD2 (5 bases). CDR3 length: 17 residues. The V and J ends lost 1 base and 1 base respectively, with 15 bases between them. Germline lookup yields CDR1 SGHAT and CDR2 FQNNGV.

This clone was observed once. The V call is TRBV6-4, the J call TRBJ2-3; 12 nucleotides align to TRBD2. Germline loops: CDR1 MRHNA, CDR2 SNTAGT. Trimming at V came to 2 bases and at J to 3 bases, leaving 3 bases not matched to a gene. This CDR3 has 16 amino acids. The CDR3 bases are TGTGCCAGCAGTGACGCTAGCGGGGGGGTGACAGATACGCAGTATTTT. Translation gives CASSDASGGVTDTQYF.

The J gene is TRBJ2-1, the V gene TRBV5-4; no clear D gene. V lost 4 bases, J lost 9 bases, and 8 bases lay in between. Germline CDR1 is SGHNT and CDR2 is YYREEE (reference sequence). The CDR3 runs to 11 residues. CDR3 coding DNA: TGTGCCAGCAGCCTAGTTAGTGAGCAGTTCTTC. Translating it yields CASSLVSEQFF. Full variable domain (missing parts from reference TRBV5-4 and TRBJ2-1): ETGVTQSPTHLIKTRGQQVTLRCSSQSGHNTVSWYQQALGQGPQFIFQYYREEENGRGNFPPRFSGLQFPNYSSELNVNALELDDSALYLCASSLVSEQFFGPGTRLTVL.

The V and J genes are TRBV27 and TRBJ2-7, with 8 nucleotides matching TRBD2. The germline V gene has CDR1 MNHEY and CDR2 SMNVEV (reference sequence). The V gene end was trimmed by 5 bases and the J gene end by 0 bases; junction bases not matched to a gene: 6. The CDR3 spans 15 residues. DNA of the CDR3: TGTGCCAGCAGTCAAACTAGCGGCGGCTCCTACGAGCAGTACTTC. Its protein is CASSQTSGGSYEQYF.

The rearrangement joins TRBV7-2 to TRBJ1-3; no firm D call. This CDR3 region has 14 residues. Germline V gene lookup returns CDR1 SGHTA and CDR2 FQGNSA. Trimming removed 2 bases at V and 3 bases at J, with 8 bases between. CDR3 residues: CASSLSGSGNTIYF. CDR3 sequence (DNA): TGTGCCAGCAGCTTATCCGGGAGTGGAAACACCATATATTTT.

The chain links TRBV19 to TRBJ1-2; D gene ambiguous. The CDR3 has 13 amino acids. V was cut by 2 bases and J by 3 bases, with 7 bases left in between. CDR1 LNHDA and CDR2 SQIVND come from the germline V gene (reference sequence). The CDR3 here is CASSIWSDYGYTF. CDR3 sequence (DNA): TGTGCCAGTAGTATATGGTCAGACTATGGCTACACCTTC.

As regards this clone: An end of the junction differs from the germline gene, which may be a read error. The V call is TRBV29-1, the J call TRBJ2-7; D is undetermined. The CDR3 contains 9 residues. Germline values: CDR1 SQVTM, CDR2 ANQGSEA. Written as DNA, the CDR3 is TGCAGCCTCTCGATCCGGGTTAGCTTC. It encodes CSLSIRVSF.

This clone has just one count. V and J are TRBV6-5 and TRBJ1-3; unclear D gene. The CDR3 covers 14 residues. V was cut by 2 bases and J by 0 bases, with 5 bases left in between. Germline lookup yields CDR1 MNHEY and CDR2 SVGAGI. This chain's CDR3 is CASSYRSSGNTIYF. The CDR3 nucleotides are TGTGCCAGCAGTTACCGCAGCTCTGGAAACACCATATATTTT.

V usage is TRBV5-6 and J usage is TRBJ2-3, with TRBD2 matching 9 bases. Germline V lookup: CDR1 SGHDT, CDR2 YYEEEE. Trimming took 7 bases from V and 0 from J; bases not matched to a gene: 6. This CDR3 comprises 15 residues. The CDR3 protein is CASRDSGRSTDTQYF. CDR3 DNA: TGTGCCAGCCGAGATAGCGGGAGAAGCACAGATACGCAGTATTTT.

The rearrangement links TRBV14 to TRBJ1-1, with D possibly TRBD1 on 6 matching bases. CDR3 size: 15 residues. V lost 3 bases, J lost 4 bases, and 15 bases lay in between. Per germline, CDR1 SGHDN and CDR2 FVKESK. The CDR3 reads CASSQLDSPFTEAFF. The CDR3 region has the DNA TGTGCCAGCAGCCAGCTGGACAGCCCCTTCACTGAAGCTTTCTTT. Full variable domain (rest looked up from reference TRBV14 and TRBJ1-1): EAGVTQFPSHSVIEKGQTVTLRCDPISGHDNLYWYRRVMGKEIKFLLHFVKESKQDESGMPNNRFLAERTGGTYSTLKVQPAELEDSGVYFCASSQLDSPFTEAFFGQGTRLTVV.

The chain employs TRBV2 and TRBJ2-3; 8 bases agree with TRBD1. CDR1 is SNHLY, CDR2 FYNNEI, per germline. After removal of 11 bases from V and 0 bases from J, the junction contained 7 bases not matched to a gene. CDR3 length equals 14 residues. The CDR3 protein is CASPRGPSTDTQYF. CDR3 DNA sequence: TGTGCCTCCCCCAGGGGGCCGAGCACAGATACGCAGTATTTT.

The chain has TRBV6-6 and TRBJ2-1; 7 nucleotides match TRBD2. V lost 8 bases and J lost 8; bases outside the gene matches: 12. Germline loops: CDR1 MNHNY, CDR2 SVGAGI (reference sequence). The length of the CDR3 is 14 residues. The CDR3 spells CASLRRGGRDEQFF. In DNA, the CDR3 is TGTGCCAGCCTGCGGAGGGGCGGGAGAGATGAGCAGTTCTTC.

The V and J genes are TRBV11-3 and TRBJ2-2; 7 bases are a match to TRBD2. Per the germline V gene, CDR1 is SGHNT and CDR2 is YENEEA. V was pared by 6 bases and J by 6 bases, with 13 bases of the junction left unmatched. The CDR3 is 16 residues long. The CDR3 loop is CASSSPSGTTPGELFF. DNA of the CDR3: TGTGCCAGCAGTTCACCATCCGGGACTACCCCCGGGGAGCTGTTTTTT.

The chain recombines TRBV7-8 with TRBJ1-1, with D tentatively TRBD1 (5 bases). The V gene's germline CDR1 is SGHVS and CDR2 FQNEAQ. Trimming stripped 3 bases from V and 2 bases from J, with 16 bases between. This CDR3 is 16 amino acids long. The CDR3 DNA sequence: TGTGCCAGCAGCTTCCCGTCGCAGGGTTCAAACACTGAAGCTTTCTTT. This sequence encodes CASSFPSQGSNTEAFF.

This chain's CDR3 is CASSLVGSGGPNQPQHF. Written as DNA, the CDR3 is TGTGCCAGCAGCTTAGTAGGCTCAGGGGGTCCCAATCAGCCCCAGCATTTT. The rearrangement joins TRBV7-9 to TRBJ1-5; the match to TRBD1 covers 7 bases. Germline CDR1 and CDR2: SEHNR and FQNEAQ (reference sequence). V lost 1 base to trimming and J lost 3 bases; unmatched junction nucleotides: 9. The CDR3 contains 17 residues.

The V and J genes are TRBV2 and TRBJ2-1, with 9 bases fitting TRBD2. The germline V gene encodes CDR1 SNHLY and CDR2 FYNNEI. The CDR3 has 15 amino acids. V shed 3 bases, J shed 3 bases, and the junction held 3 bases outside the gene matches. The CDR3 DNA is TGTGCCAGCAGTGAGGAGCGGGGGGACTACAATGAGCAGTTCTTC. This encodes CASSEERGDYNEQFF.

The V gene is TRBV13, the J gene TRBJ2-5; TRBD2 matches at 8 bases. This CDR3 spans 15 amino acids. V shed 4 bases, J shed 4 bases, and the junction held 8 bases outside the gene matches. Germline V gene sequence: CDR1 PRHDT, CDR2 FYEKMQ (reference sequence). CDR3 in amino acids: CASSSPGSGIETQYF. Here the CDR3 DNA reads TGTGCCAGCAGCTCGCCAGGTAGCGGGATAGAGACCCAGTACTTC.

The rearrangement links TRBV5-1 to TRBJ2-1, with 12 bases that match TRBD2. The junction had 6 bases not matched to a gene; V was cut back by 3 bases and J by 2 bases. The CDR3 is 17 amino acids. Germline assignment: CDR1 SGHRS and CDR2 YFSETQ. CDR3 residues: CASSYGLAGFTYNEQFF. CDR3 in DNA: TGCGCCAGCAGCTATGGACTAGCGGGATTCACCTACAATGAGCAGTTCTTC. Together with reference TRBV5-1 and TRBJ2-1, the CDR3 gives the full variable domain: KAGVTQTPRYLIKTRGQQVTLSCSPISGHRSVSWYQQTPGQGLQFLFEYFSETQRNKGNFPGRFSGRQFSNSRSEMNVSTLELGDSALYLCASSYGLAGFTYNEQFFGPGTRLTVL.

V usage is TRBV2 and J usage is TRBJ1-5; D uncertain. Trimming took 4 bases from V and 3 from J, leaving 4 bases between them. The CDR3 length is 12 residues. Germline CDR1 reads SNHLY; CDR2 reads FYNNEI. This chain's CDR3 is CASSGVNQPQHF. CDR3 nucleotide sequence: TGTGCCAGCAGTGGAGTCAATCAGCCCCAGCATTTT.

V and J are TRBV27 and TRBJ2-1; TRBD2 agrees at 8 bases. This CDR3 is built from 15 residues. The junction had 13 bases not matched to a gene; V was cut back by 10 bases and J by 5 bases. Germline V gene lookup returns CDR1 MNHEY and CDR2 SMNVEV (reference sequence). Written as DNA, the CDR3 is TGTGCCACCACGCACGATAGCGGGATAAACAATGAGCAGTTCTTC. Its protein is CATTHDSGINNEQFF.

The V call is TRBV10-3, the J call TRBJ1-2; tentatively, D is TRBD1 (5 bases). Trimming left V 3 bases short and J 3 bases short, with 11 bases between. The germline CDR1 and CDR2 sequences are ENHRY and SYGVKD. This CDR3 is 14 amino acids long. CDR3 amino acids: CAISDRVSHYGYTF. In DNA, the CDR3 is TGTGCCATCAGTGACAGGGTTTCCCACTATGGCTACACCTTC.

CDR3 sequence: CASSFPLQGITYNEQFF. The CDR3 DNA sequence: TGTGCCAGCAGCTTCCCCCTACAGGGAATTACCTACAATGAGCAGTTCTTC. The V gene is TRBV7-2, the J gene TRBJ2-1; a possible D gene is TRBD1 (6 bases). Germline V CDR1 and CDR2: SGHTA, FQGNSA. Trimming took 3 bases from V and 2 from J, leaving 17 bases between them. This CDR3 region has 17 residues.

This chain joins TRBV11-2 and TRBJ2-2, with D possibly TRBD1 on 5 matching bases. Between the trimmed V and J ends, which lost 2 bases and 6 bases, there was a span of 10 bases. CDR3 size: 14 residues. Germline lookup yields CDR1 SGHAT and CDR2 FQNNGV. CDR3: CASSLRTSPGELFF. The CDR3 DNA sequence: TGTGCCAGCAGCTTAAGGACATCGCCCGGGGAGCTGTTTTTT.

The chain uses TRBV27 and TRBJ1-5; 8 nucleotides line up with TRBD1. CDR1 and CDR2 from the germline V gene are MNHEY and SMNVEV (reference sequence). The V gene end was trimmed by 5 bases and the J gene end by 0 bases; junction bases not matched to a gene: 9. The CDR3 covers 17 residues. CDR3 loop: CASSPRQGPYSNQPQHF. As DNA, the CDR3 is TGTGCCAGCAGTCCTCGACAGGGGCCTTATAGCAATCAGCCCCAGCATTTT.

The rearrangement links TRBV6-5 to TRBJ2-3; no firm D call. V was cut by 6 bases and J by 0 bases, with 7 bases left in between. Germline V CDR1 and CDR2: MNHEY, SVGAGI. The CDR3 is 13 residues long. The CDR3 reads CASRESSTDTQYF. DNA of the CDR3: TGTGCCAGCAGGGAGTCTAGCACAGATACGCAGTATTTT.